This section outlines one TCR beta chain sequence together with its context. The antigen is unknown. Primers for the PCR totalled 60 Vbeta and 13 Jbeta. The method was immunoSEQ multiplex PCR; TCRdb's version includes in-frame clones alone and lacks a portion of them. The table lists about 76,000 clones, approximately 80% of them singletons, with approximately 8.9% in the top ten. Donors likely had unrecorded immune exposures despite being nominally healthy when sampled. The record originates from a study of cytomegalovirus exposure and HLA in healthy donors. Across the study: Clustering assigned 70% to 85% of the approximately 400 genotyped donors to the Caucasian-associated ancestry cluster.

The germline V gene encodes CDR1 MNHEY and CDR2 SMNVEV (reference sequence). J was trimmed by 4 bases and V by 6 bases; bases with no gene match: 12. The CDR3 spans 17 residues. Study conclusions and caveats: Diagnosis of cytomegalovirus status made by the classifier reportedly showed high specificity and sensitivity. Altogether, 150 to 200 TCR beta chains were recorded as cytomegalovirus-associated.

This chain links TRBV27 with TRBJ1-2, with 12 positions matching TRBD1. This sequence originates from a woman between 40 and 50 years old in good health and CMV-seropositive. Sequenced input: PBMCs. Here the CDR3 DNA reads TGTGCCAGCAGGAGGTTGGGACAGGGGGCGCAACTCTATGGCTACACCTTC. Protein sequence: CASRRLGQGAQLYGYTF.